What follows are 10 T cell receptor beta chains derived from one specimen sequenced in a study of blood T cell repertoires in COVID-19. Data came from immunoSEQ multiplex PCR; TCRdb stores just in-frame clones and leaves some out. The sample has around 100,000 clones, more than 75% seen once. Sequenced material: peripheral blood. The receptors were gathered from a human donor in a cohort sampled during active COVID-19.

The chain couples TRBV6-6 to TRBJ1-1; unclear D gene. This CDR3 has 12 amino acids. With 5 bases removed from V and 0 bases from J, the gap between germline ends came to 4 bases. Germline CDR1 MNHNY, CDR2 SVGAGI (reference sequence). The CDR3 region is CASSRMNTEAFF. CDR3 DNA: TGTGCCAGCAGTCGTATGAACACTGAAGCTTTCTTT.

The gene calls are TRBV9 and TRBJ1-4; D might be TRBD1 (6 bases). The germline CDR1 and CDR2 sequences are SGDLS and YYNGEE. V shed 3 bases and J shed 7 bases, with 22 bases lying between them. There are 17 residues in the CDR3. DNA of the CDR3: TGTGCCAGCAGCGCCCGAGGGGGGGCGGGCGGTGGTGAAAAACTGTTTTTT. Translation: CASSARGGAGGGEKLFF.

The rearrangement uses TRBV4-2 and TRBJ2-1; 8 positions match TRBD2. V shed 4 bases, J shed 9 bases, and the junction held 8 bases outside the gene matches. This CDR3 is built from 14 residues. CDR1 and CDR2 from the germline V gene are LGHNA and YNFKEQ. The CDR3: CASSPGLVGGEQFF. The CDR3 region has the DNA TGTGCCAGCAGCCCGGGACTAGTGGGTGGTGAGCAGTTCTTC.

The chain is built from TRBV11-2 and TRBJ2-7; unclear D gene. Trimming pared 4 bases from V and 3 bases from J, leaving 19 bases between. The CDR3 is made up of 16 amino acids. Looked up from germline, CDR1 is SGHAT and CDR2 is FQNNGV. The CDR3 region has the DNA TGTGCCAGCAGCTATACCCCCGGCGCGGCCCTCTACGAGCAGTACTTC. Protein: CASSYTPGAALYEQYF.

J is TRBJ2-7 and V is TRBV27; the match to TRBD2 covers 10 bases. After removal of 6 bases from V and 0 bases from J, the junction contained 8 bases not matched to a gene. In germline, CDR1 is MNHEY, CDR2 SMNVEV (reference sequence). This CDR3 spans 16 amino acids. The CDR3, as DNA: TGTGCCAGCAGCTTAAGGTCTAGCGGGAGCTCCTACGAGCAGTACTTC. Translated, it gives CASSLRSSGSSYEQYF.

The V call is TRBV4-1, the J call TRBJ2-1, with 9 bases fitting TRBD2. There are 16 residues in the CDR3. Germline CDR1 and CDR2: MGHRA and YSYEKL. V lost 1 base and J lost 7; bases outside the gene matches: 8. CDR3 in amino acids: CASSQGGGGGLNEQFF. Here the CDR3 DNA reads TGCGCCAGCAGCCAAGGCGGCGGGGGGGGGCTGAATGAGCAGTTCTTC.

The rearrangement uses TRBV4-1 and TRBJ1-2; D is ambiguous. Per germline, CDR1 MGHRA and CDR2 YSYEKL. V was trimmed by 0 bases and J by 1 base, leaving 9 bases between them. This CDR3 is 15 amino acids long. The CDR3 is CASSQDPGINYGYTF. CDR3 nucleotide sequence: TGCGCCAGCAGCCAAGATCCGGGAATTAACTATGGCTACACCTTC.

This chain joins TRBV20-1 and TRBJ2-7; D gene uncertain. Germline CDR1 reads DFQATT; CDR2 reads SNEGSKA (reference sequence). This CDR3 has 13 amino acids. Trimming removed 3 bases from V and 5 bases from J, with 14 bases in between. The CDR3 nucleotides read TGCAGTGCTAGTTGGGCAGGCCGAAACGAGCAGTACTTC. Translated: CSASWAGRNEQYF.

The genes are TRBV13 and TRBJ2-7; D gene uncertain. V was cut by 4 bases and J by 1 base, with 2 bases left in between. CDR1 and CDR2 (germline): PRHDT, FYEKMQ (reference sequence). The CDR3 runs 11 residues. The CDR3 bases are TGTGCCAGCAGCTCGTCCTACGAGCAGTACTTC. This codes for CASSSSYEQYF. Supplemented by reference TRBV13 and TRBJ2-7, the full variable domain reads AAGVIQSPRHLIKEKRETATLKCYPIPRHDTVYWYQQGPGQDPQFLISFYEKMQSDKGSIPDRFSAQQFSDYHSELNMSSLELGDSALYFCASSSSYEQYFGPGTRLTVT.

The CDR3 DNA is TGTGCCAGCTCCGCGGAAGCGGGGGGGCCGACCACCGGGGAGCTGTTTTTT. Protein product: CASSAEAGGPTTGELFF. The rearrangement links TRBV18 to TRBJ2-2; 10 nucleotides match TRBD2. Per germline, CDR1 KGHSH and CDR2 LQKENI. Unmatched junction bases numbered 11, after V lost 6 bases and J lost 4 bases. This CDR3 contains 17 residues.